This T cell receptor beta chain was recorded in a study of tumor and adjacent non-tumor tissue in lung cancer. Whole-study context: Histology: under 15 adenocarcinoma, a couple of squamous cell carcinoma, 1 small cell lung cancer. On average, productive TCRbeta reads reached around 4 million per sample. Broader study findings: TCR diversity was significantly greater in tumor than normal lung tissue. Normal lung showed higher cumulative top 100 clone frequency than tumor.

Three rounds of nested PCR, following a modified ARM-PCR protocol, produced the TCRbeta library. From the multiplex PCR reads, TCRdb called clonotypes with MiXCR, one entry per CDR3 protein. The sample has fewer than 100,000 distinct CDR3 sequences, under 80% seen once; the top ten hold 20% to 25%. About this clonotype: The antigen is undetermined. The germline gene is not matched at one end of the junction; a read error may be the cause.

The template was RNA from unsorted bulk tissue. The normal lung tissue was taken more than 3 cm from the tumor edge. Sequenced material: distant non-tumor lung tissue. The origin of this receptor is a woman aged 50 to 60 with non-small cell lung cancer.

CDR3 sequence reads: CASSLVAGVMDVTDTQYF. The CDR3 coding sequence is TGTGCCAGCAGCTTGGTTGCGGGAGTAATGGATGTCACGGATACGCAATATTTT. The rearrangement uses TRBV5-4 and TRBJ2-3, with TRBD2 identical over 7 bases. CDR3 length equals 18 residues. The V gene's germline CDR1 is SGHNT and CDR2 YYREEE (reference sequence).